This TCR beta chain derives from a study of cytomegalovirus exposure and HLA in healthy donors. Study-wide findings and caveats: The authors enumerated 150 to 200 TCR beta chains as linked to cytomegalovirus. Later genetic work tied a missense DCLRE1C variant to beta-chain V and J trimming.

Remarks on this clone: Its target is unknown.

The PCR used 60 Vbeta and 13 Jbeta primers. Only in-frame clones appear in the TCRdb table, and some are missing; sequencing was by immunoSEQ multiplex PCR. The data show fewer than 60,000 clones, and the top ten clones hold 6% to 7%. The sample comprised PBMCs. The TCR was taken from a woman in her forties in good health and CMV-seronegative.

CDR3 region: CASSPRQGITGELFF. The DNA for the CDR3 is TGTGCCAGCAGCCCAAGACAGGGGATCACCGGGGAGCTGTTTTTT. The chain is built from TRBV4-2 and TRBJ2-2; 8 bases agree with TRBD1. After removal of 4 bases from V and 4 bases from J, the junction contained 5 bases not matched to a gene. Germline V gene data show CDR1 as LGHNA and CDR2 as YNFKEQ. This CDR3 has 15 residues.